This T cell receptor beta chain was identified during a study of blood T cells in healthy people across ages (dated by TCRdb to 2013 to 2016). For the study in its entirety: In model experiments, roughly one uniquely barcoded TCR beta cDNA molecule per two T cells was captured by template switching. Using deep sequencing normalized with unique cDNA molecular identifiers, the study measured how TCR beta repertoire diversity changes with age. The donors were split into four age groups: young (average around 16 years), middle-aged (over 35), aged (more than 60) and long-lived (more than 80). To avoid experimental bias, donors of different ages were distributed randomly across sequencing lanes. For two donors (one aged 18 to 29 and one aged 80 or older), the study analyzed two additional independent replicas of 1 million unique cDNA reads from the same blood draw.

Systemically healthy Caucasian individuals from Russia, about 38 in total and aged about 6 to 100 years, were included as donors. Each donor gave 8 to 10 milliliters of peripheral blood, collected into EDTA-treated Vacutainer tubes. Ficoll-Paque density-gradient centrifugation was used to isolate PBMCs, with at least 6.5 million per sample. Trizol reagent was used to extract total RNA from PBMCs, with at least 6 micrograms per sample. For every donor, an aliquot of PBMCs went through flow cytometry to measure the percentages of naive CD45RAhigh/CD27high T cells. V loses 5 bases at its end and J loses 6 bases; junction bases beyond the gene matches: 10. From the germline V gene, CDR1 is SGHTA and CDR2 is FQGNSA. The CDR3, cysteine through phenylalanine, is 15 amino acids long. Only the CDR3 portion is preserved as DNA: 45 bases, with reading frame beginning at the first base. The paper's findings and limits, for the study overall: Observed TCR beta diversity correlated strongly with the percentage of naive T cells measured by flow cytometry. Because donor CMV infection status was unknown, age-related changes in expanded clonotypes were potentially confounded. Total diversity estimates from one million sequenced T cells were considered lower bounds and underestimates. Compared with the aged group, the long-lived group had more naive CD4+ T cells, fewer expanded clones and increased TCR diversity, a pattern suggesting age selection. Since profiling was done on bulk unsorted PBMCs, naive and antigen-experienced compartments could not be conclusively compared. As age increased, observed TCR beta diversity per million T cells dropped in a roughly linear way, and a significant reduction was already evident by age around 41.

Library prep was done by 5' RACE. The run used an Illumina HiSeq 2500. A second PCR of about 6 to 11 cycles was performed with a sample-barcoded 5' primer and a J-beta primer mix. Each TCR beta cDNA molecule received a unique molecular identifier from a template-switch 5' adaptor carrying 12 random nucleotides. Each sample yielded at least 2.5 million CDR3-containing paired-end reads. First-strand cDNA synthesis was performed from all RNA using the Mint cDNA synthesis kit, with priming by a TRBC-specific oligonucleotide. Following uracil-DNA glycosylase treatment, all cDNA underwent a first 18-cycle PCR with the universal primers M1SS and BC2_uni_R. Processing in the source paper ran as follows. Each sample was normalized by randomly selecting 1 million high-quality reads, each carrying a distinct molecular identifier. Reads sharing molecular identifiers were discarded rather than binned into consensus sequences. MiTCR, run with a Q25 quality threshold and the strictest error-elimination algorithm, handled CDR3 identification, clonotype clustering and error correction. A nonparametric unseen species model with Euler transformation was used to estimate a lower bound on total TCR beta diversity. Using fastp trimming at Q25 and MiXCR clonotype assembly, TCRdb reanalyzed the public sequencing data and kept in-frame beta chains. Every CDR3 protein is listed once, alongside the most common genes and DNA of its rows. TCRdb, rather than the study authors, made the V and J calls. This sample comprises roughly 2 million distinct CDR3 sequences, around 48% of them detected only once. The ten biggest clones cover over 2% of the sample.

As for this clonotype: The target of this receptor is not known. Base qualities are not provided; no much larger clone lies one nucleotide away.

The chain is made from TRBV7-2 and TRBJ1-2; 9 junctional bases match TRBD1. The source is a woman aged 40 to 50 in good health. Input material: blood. The CDR3 in this case is CASSPTGGVGDGYTF. In nucleotides, the sequence is TGTGCCAGCAGCCCAACAGGGGGCGTAGGTGATGGCTACACCTTC.